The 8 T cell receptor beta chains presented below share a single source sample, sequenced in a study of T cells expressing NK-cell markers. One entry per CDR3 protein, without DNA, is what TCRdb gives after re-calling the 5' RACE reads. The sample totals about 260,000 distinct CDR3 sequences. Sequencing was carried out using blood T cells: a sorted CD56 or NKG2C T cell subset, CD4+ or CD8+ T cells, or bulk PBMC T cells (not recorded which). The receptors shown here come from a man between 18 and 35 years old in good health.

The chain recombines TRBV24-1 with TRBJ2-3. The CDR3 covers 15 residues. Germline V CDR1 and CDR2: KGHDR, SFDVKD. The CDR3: CATSQSERSTDTQYF.

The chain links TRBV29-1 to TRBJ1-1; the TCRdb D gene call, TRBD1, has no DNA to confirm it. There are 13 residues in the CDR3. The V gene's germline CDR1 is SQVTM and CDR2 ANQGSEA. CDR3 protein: CSVERTGNPEAFF. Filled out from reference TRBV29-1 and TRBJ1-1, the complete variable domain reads SAVISQKPSRDICQRGTSLTIQCQVDSQVTMMFWYRQQPGQSLTLIATANQGSEATYESGFVIDKFPISRPNLTFSTLTVSNMSPEDSSIYLCSVERTGNPEAFFGQGTRLTVV.

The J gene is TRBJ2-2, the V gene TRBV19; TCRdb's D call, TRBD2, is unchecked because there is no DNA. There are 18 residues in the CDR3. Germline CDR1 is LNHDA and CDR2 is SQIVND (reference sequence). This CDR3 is CASSISGGMFANTGELFF.

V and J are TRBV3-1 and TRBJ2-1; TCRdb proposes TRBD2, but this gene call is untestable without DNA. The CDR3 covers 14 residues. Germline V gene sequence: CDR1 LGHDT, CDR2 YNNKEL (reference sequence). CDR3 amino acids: CASSHQRETNEQFF.

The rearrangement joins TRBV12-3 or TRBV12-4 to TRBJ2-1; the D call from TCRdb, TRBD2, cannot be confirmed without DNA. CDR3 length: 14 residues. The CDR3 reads CASSPKRNYNEQFF.

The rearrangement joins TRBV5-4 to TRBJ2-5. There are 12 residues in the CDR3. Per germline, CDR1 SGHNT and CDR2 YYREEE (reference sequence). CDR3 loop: CAPGRDQETQYF.

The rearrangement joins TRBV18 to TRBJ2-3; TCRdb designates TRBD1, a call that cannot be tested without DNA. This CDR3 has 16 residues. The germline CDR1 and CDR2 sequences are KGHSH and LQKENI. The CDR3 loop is CASSLSEGGSTDTQYF.

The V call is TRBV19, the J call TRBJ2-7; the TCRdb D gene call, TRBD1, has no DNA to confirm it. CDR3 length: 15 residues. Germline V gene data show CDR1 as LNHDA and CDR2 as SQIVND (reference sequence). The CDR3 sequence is CASSPRGVTSEEQYF.